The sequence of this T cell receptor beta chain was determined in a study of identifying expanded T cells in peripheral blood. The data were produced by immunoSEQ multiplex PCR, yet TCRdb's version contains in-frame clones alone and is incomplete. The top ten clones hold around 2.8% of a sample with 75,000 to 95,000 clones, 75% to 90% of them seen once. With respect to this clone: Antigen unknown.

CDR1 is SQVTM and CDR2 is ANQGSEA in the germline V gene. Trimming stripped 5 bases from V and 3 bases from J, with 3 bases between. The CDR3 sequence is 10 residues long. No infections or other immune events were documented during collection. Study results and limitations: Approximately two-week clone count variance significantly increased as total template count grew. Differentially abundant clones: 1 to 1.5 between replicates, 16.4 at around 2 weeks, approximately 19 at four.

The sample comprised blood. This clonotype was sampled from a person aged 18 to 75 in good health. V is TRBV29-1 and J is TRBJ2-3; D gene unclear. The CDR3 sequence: CSVLTDTQYF. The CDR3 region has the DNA TGCAGCGTTCTGACAGATACGCAGTATTTT.